This T cell receptor beta chain was recovered during a study of blood T cell repertoires in COVID-19 (dated by TCRdb to 2020 to 2022). The study in broad terms: Samples covering the acute and convalescent phases of COVID-19 were provided by collaborators in the United States, Italy and Spain. The repertoires were made available in a free public database intended to serve as a resource for research on the immune response to SARS-CoV-2. The material from the prospective study consisted of cDNA or gDNA derived from T cells, B-cell-depleted T cells, or PBMCs. A de-identified subject ID, COVID-19 status, age in years and sex were almost always included in the sample metadata. The samples were drawn from the first 160 participants of the ongoing ImmuneRACE study and from 1,254 subjects provided by 6 global collaborators. The dataset comprised deeply sampled blood TCRbeta repertoires from subjects exposed to, actively infected with, or recovered from COVID-19. Where available, HLA class I and class II types were taken from metadata supplied by the sample provider and were not determined by assay-based typing.

On this clone itself: The specificity of this receptor is unknown. Qualities for individual bases were not recorded, and no much larger clone is one base off.

In Seattle, one collaborating source enrolled patients while the infection was active and tracked those patients longitudinally over the course of disease. Collaborating institutions collected whole blood in K2EDTA tubes following their own protocols. For TCRbeta analysis, collaborators shipped samples in one of three forms: frozen whole blood, isolated PBMCs, or DNA extracted from either of those sample types. Here is what the overall study found, with its caveats: Clinical and demographic metadata were provided uncurated, with the amount varying by source and participant.

TCRbeta CDR3 regions were amplified from genomic DNA by means of the immunoSEQ Assay, a bias-controlled multiplex PCR. The study's processing was this. The number of nucleated cells in each sample was estimated by amplification of reference gene primers within the assay. To quantify the absolute abundance of each unique TCRbeta CDR3 rearrangement, sequence reads were collapsed and filtered. For each sample, productive Simpson clonality was calculated by taking the square root of Simpson's diversity index across productive rearrangements. Drawn from immuneACCESS, this table holds only the in-frame rearrangements with V and J called that TCRdb kept. Clones are partly lost; checked studies trace under half to an unresolved V gene and leave the rest unexplained. Clonal size and the V and J genes are those of that table, whereas D and trimming came from the DNA. This sample comprises tens of thousands of clones, 90% to 95% of them detected only once. The ten largest clonotypes hold less than 9% of the sample.

CDR3 length: 15 amino acids, cysteine to phenylalanine. Only the CDR3 region is kept as DNA, spanning 45 bases read in frame from base 1. V is pared back by 1 base and J by 0 bases, with 8 bases lying between the germline termini. Taken from the germline V gene, the CDR1 and CDR2 loops are MGHRA and YSYEKL. The source is a man aged 40-55 years with COVID-19, enrolled during active disease. Specimen: peripheral blood. The receptor chain draws on TRBV4-1 and TRBJ2-3, with the D gene uncertain. The CDR3 sequence is CASSQGAVSTDTQYF. In nucleotide form, the sequence is TGCGCCAGCAGCCAAGGGGCCGTTAGCACAGATACGCAGTATTTT.